This TCR beta chain was observed in a study of T cells of healthy individuals. Each CDR3 protein is one row after TCRdb ran MiXCR on the 5' RACE reads. The sample gives some 69,000 distinct CDR3 sequences, about 16% of which show up once; about 4.4% is in the top ten. This clonotype showed up many times. The CDR3 has 18 residues. Trimming took off 7 bases at V and 0 bases at J, with 25 bases between the two ends. From germline, CDR1 is LNHDA and CDR2 SQIVND (reference sequence). The rearrangement joins TRBV19 to TRBJ2-7, with unresolved D. The receptor was derived from a human donor in good health. CDR3 in DNA: TGTGCCAGTAACCCCAGATCGGCAGGTCAACTTAGCTCCTACGAGCAGTACTTC. Protein product: CASNPRSAGQLSSYEQYF.